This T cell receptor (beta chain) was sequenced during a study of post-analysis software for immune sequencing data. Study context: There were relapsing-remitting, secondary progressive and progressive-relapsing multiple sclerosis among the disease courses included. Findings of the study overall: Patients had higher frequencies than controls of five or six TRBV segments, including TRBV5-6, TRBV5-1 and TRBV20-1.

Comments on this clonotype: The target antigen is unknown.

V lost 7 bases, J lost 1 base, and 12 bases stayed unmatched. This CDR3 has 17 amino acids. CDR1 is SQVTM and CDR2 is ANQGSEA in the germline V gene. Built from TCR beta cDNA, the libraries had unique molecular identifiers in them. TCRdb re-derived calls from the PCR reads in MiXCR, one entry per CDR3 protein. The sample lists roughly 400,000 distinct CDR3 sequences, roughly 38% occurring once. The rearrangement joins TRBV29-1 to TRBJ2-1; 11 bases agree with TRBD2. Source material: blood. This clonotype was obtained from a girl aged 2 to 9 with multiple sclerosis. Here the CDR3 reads CSALWGTSGGSYNEQFF. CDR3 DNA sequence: TGCAGCGCCTTATGGGGAACTAGCGGGGGATCCTACAATGAGCAGTTCTTC.